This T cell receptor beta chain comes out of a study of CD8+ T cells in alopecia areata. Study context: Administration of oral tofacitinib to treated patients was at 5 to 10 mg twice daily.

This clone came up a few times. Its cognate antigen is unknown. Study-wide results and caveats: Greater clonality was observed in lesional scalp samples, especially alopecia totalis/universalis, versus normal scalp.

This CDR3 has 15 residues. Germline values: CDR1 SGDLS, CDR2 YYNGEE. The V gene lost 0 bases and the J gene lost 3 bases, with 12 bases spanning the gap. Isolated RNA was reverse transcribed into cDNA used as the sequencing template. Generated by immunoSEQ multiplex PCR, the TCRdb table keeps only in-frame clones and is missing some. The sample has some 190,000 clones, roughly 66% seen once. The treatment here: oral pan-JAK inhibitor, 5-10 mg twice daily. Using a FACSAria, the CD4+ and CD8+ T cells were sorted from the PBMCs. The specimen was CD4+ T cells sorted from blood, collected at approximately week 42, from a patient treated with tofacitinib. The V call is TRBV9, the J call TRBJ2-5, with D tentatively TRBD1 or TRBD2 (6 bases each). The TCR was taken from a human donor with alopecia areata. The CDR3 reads CASSVGSGAEETQYF. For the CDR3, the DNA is TGTGCCAGCAGCGTAGGGTCGGGGGCCGAAGAGACCCAGTACTTC.